The clone carrying this T cell receptor beta chain was counted at least ten times. This specimen belongs to a study of shared clonotypes between healthy human individuals. Study at large: Used for every donor were three CD4 naive, three CD4 memory, two CD8 naive and one CD8 memory plate.

Germline V lookup: CDR1 SNHLY, CDR2 FYNNEI. V lost 1 base, J lost 5 bases, and 12 bases lay in between. The CDR3 totals 15 residues. Clones were read by immunoSEQ multiplex PCR, and TCRdb kept only the in-frame ones, dropping some. The sample consists of 110,000 or so clones, about 71% of them appearing once. This clonotype originated in a young woman in good health. The chain has TRBV2 and TRBJ1-5; no clear D. The sequenced sample was memory CD8+ T cells sorted from blood. Regarding subset: CD45RO+ cells pooled with CCR7-negative TemRA cells. CDR3 loop: CASSEGPPAHQPQHF. DNA for the CDR3: TGTGCCAGCAGTGAAGGGCCGCCTGCCCATCAGCCCCAGCATTTT.